These 16 T cell receptor beta chains share one sample of origin, sequenced in a study of blood T cell repertoires in COVID-19. Using immunoSEQ multiplex PCR, the repertoire was profiled, and TCRdb retains in-frame clones only, with some absent. Of about 270,000 clones in the sample, 88% were seen once. The sequencing input was peripheral blood. These receptors all stem from a man in his 60s who had recovered from COVID-19.

This chain connects TRBV18 to TRBJ2-7; the D gene is possibly TRBD1 (6 bases). The V gene's germline CDR1 is KGHSH and CDR2 LQKENI. This CDR3 is built from 15 residues. The germline V and J ends were trimmed by 5 bases and 6 bases, with 20 bases remaining between them. The CDR3 is CASSSSDRPSGEQYF. The CDR3 DNA follows: TGTGCCAGCTCATCATCGGACAGACCATCGGGCGAGCAGTACTTC. The entire variable domain, with the rest obtained from reference TRBV18 and TRBJ2-7, is as follows: NAGVMQNPRHLVRRRGQEARLRCSPMKGHSHVYWYRQLPEEGLKFMVYLQKENIIDESGMPKERFSAEFPKEGPSILRIQQVVRGDSAAYFCASSSSDRPSGEQYFGPGTRLTVT.

The rearrangement links TRBV6-2 or TRBV6-3 to TRBJ2-7; no clear D. V lost 2 bases and J 5 bases, leaving 10 bases between the germline ends. Germline V gene lookup returns CDR1 MNHEY and CDR2 SVGEGT. The length of the CDR3 is 13 residues. CDR3 sequence reads: CASSYQAAHEQYF. In DNA, the CDR3 is TGTGCCAGCAGTTACCAAGCCGCCCACGAGCAGTACTTC.

This rearrangement joins TRBV24-1 to TRBJ2-1; the D is unclear. Trimming took 5 bases from V and 6 from J, leaving 7 bases between them. From germline, CDR1 is KGHDR and CDR2 SFDVKD. CDR3 length: 12 amino acids. The CDR3 DNA reads as TGTGCCACCAGTGTTCAGGCCAATGAGCAGTTCTTC. It codes for CATSVQANEQFF.

CDR3 sequence (DNA): TGTGCCAGCAGCAAAGCGCGGGCCGGGACAGACTATGGCTACACCTTC. It codes for CASSKARAGTDYGYTF. The rearrangement uses TRBV21-1 and TRBJ1-2; the D call of TRBD1 is as the table states it, not checked on the DNA. TRBV21-1 is deemed a pseudogene. The CDR3 has 16 amino acids.

The count of this clone is one. The chain joins TRBV5-6 to TRBJ2-5, with D tentatively TRBD2 (7 bases). The CDR3 contains 17 residues. V was clipped by 3 bases and J by 0 bases, with 18 bases between them. CDR1 and CDR2 from the germline V gene are SGHDT and YYEEEE. The CDR3 sequence is CASSSLPGEGYQETQYF. The CDR3, as DNA: TGTGCCAGCAGCTCATTACCAGGGGAGGGCTACCAAGAGACCCAGTACTTC.

The V and J genes are TRBV5-4 and TRBJ2-5; D is possibly TRBD2 (6 bases). The germline gives CDR1 SGHNT, CDR2 YYREEE (reference sequence). The CDR3 loop spans 12 amino acids. V was pared by 6 bases and J by 1 base, with 7 bases between. CDR3 sequence (DNA): TGTGCCAGCAAGGGAGGCCAAGAGACCCAGTACTTC. It is translated as CASKGGQETQYF.

DNA for the CDR3: TGTGCCAGCAGTGAAGCCCCCGTCTTGAACACTGAAGCTTTCTTT. This encodes CASSEAPVLNTEAFF. V gene TRBV6-1 combines with J gene TRBJ1-1; D gene ambiguous. CDR3 length: 15 residues. Germline V CDR1 and CDR2: MNHNS, SASEGT. The V gene lost 0 bases and the J gene lost 0 bases, with 8 bases spanning the gap.

The chain joins TRBV6-1 to TRBJ1-1; no definite D call. Germline CDR1 MNHNS, CDR2 SASEGT. The CDR3 loop spans 12 amino acids. V lost 3 bases to trimming and J lost 4 bases, with 6 bases between them. CDR3 protein: CASSEFITEAFF. CDR3 DNA: TGTGCCAGCAGTGAGTTTATCACTGAAGCTTTCTTT.

This clone was counted a few times. This CDR3 is CASSPKKVVAGEFSYNEQFF. In DNA, the CDR3 is TGTGCCAGCAGCCCCAAGAAGGTGGTAGCGGGGGAGTTCTCCTACAATGAGCAGTTCTTC. The chain employs TRBV4-2 and TRBJ2-1; TRBD2 matches 9 bases. Looked up from germline, CDR1 is LGHNA and CDR2 is YNFKEQ. The CDR3 runs 20 residues. Trimming at V came to 4 bases and at J to 0 bases, leaving 16 bases not matched to a gene.

CDR3 amino acids: CAKEGPMNTEAFF. The CDR3 nucleotides are TGTGCCAAGGAGGGGCCTATGAACACTGAAGCTTTCTTT. This chain links TRBV2 with TRBJ1-1; TRBD1 might be the D (5 bases). CDR1 is SNHLY, CDR2 FYNNEI, per germline. The CDR3 has 13 amino acids. Trimming pared 10 bases from V and 0 bases from J, leaving 12 bases between.

The chain couples TRBV7-6 to TRBJ2-1; 10 bases fit TRBD1. After removal of 1 base from V and 4 bases from J, the junction contained 10 bases not matched to a gene. The germline CDR1 and CDR2 sequences are SGHVS and FNYEAQ. CDR3 length: 18 residues. The CDR3 here is CASSLVITGTGVYNEQFF. The DNA for the CDR3 is TGTGCCAGCAGCTTAGTGATTACCGGGACAGGGGTTTACAATGAGCAGTTCTTC.

The chain couples TRBV29-1 to TRBJ2-5, with a weak D call TRBD1 (6 bases). With 4 bases removed from V and 4 bases from J, the gap between germline ends came to 10 bases. CDR1 is SQVTM and CDR2 is ANQGSEA in the germline V gene. The CDR3 spans 12 residues. CDR3 in DNA: TGCAGCGTTGTCACCAGGGGAGAGACCCAGTACTTC. As protein: CSVVTRGETQYF.

The V call is TRBV21-1, the J call TRBJ2-7; the table's D call, TRBD2, was not checked against the DNA. TRBV21-1 is noted as a pseudogene. This CDR3 has 16 amino acids. CDR3 amino acids: CASSKSPAGLGYEQYF. CDR3 in DNA: TGTGCCAGCAGCAAATCGCCAGCGGGGTTGGGGTACGAGCAGTACTTC.

V and J are TRBV10-3 and TRBJ2-7; D unclear. Trimming removed 3 bases from V and 0 bases from J, with 12 bases in between. Germline assignment: CDR1 ENHRY and CDR2 SYGVKD. This CDR3 is built from 15 residues. CDR3 region: CAISDARSRSYEQYF. Here the CDR3 DNA reads TGTGCCATCAGTGATGCGAGGTCCCGCTCCTACGAGCAGTACTTC.

The V call is TRBV5-1, the J call TRBJ2-7; D is uncertain. Germline CDR1 SGHRS, CDR2 YFSETQ. Trimming stripped 4 bases from V and 0 bases from J, with 11 bases between. The CDR3 is 14 amino acids. The CDR3 reads CASSQTGSSYEQYF. The CDR3 DNA sequence: TGCGCCAGCAGCCAAACCGGGTCCTCCTACGAGCAGTACTTC.

This chain uses TRBV6-2 or TRBV6-3 with TRBJ1-5; TRBD1 matches at 7 bases. CDR3 size: 18 residues. The ends lost 6 bases at V and 0 bases at J; junction bases unmatched: 14. CDR1 is MNHEY and CDR2 is SVGEGT in the germline V gene. CDR3 bases: TGTGCCAGCAGCACAGGGACAGCCCCACCTTATAGCAATCAGCCCCAGCATTTT. It specifies CASSTGTAPPYSNQPQHF.